Shown below are 32 T cell receptor beta chains from a single sample sequenced in a study of blood T cell repertoires in COVID-19 (dated by TCRdb to about 2020). Receptors were amplified or captured by the immunoSEQ multiplex PCR assay. The clones in this table, taken by TCRdb from immuneACCESS, are in-frame only. Not every clone is retained; where verified, under half of the shortfall comes from an unresolved V gene, and the cause of the rest is unknown. The sample table records about 140,000 clones; more than 85% of these occur just once. 2.5% to 3% of the sample lies in the top ten. Sequencing was carried out using peripheral blood. All receptors derive from a man aged 55 to 70 with active or convalescent COVID-19.

J is TRBJ1-4 and V is TRBV5-1, with D perhaps TRBD1 (6 bases). Trimming shortened V by 1 base and J by 2 bases, and 9 bases separated the two germline ends. The germline V gene encodes CDR1 SGHRS and CDR2 YFSETQ. There are 15 residues in the CDR3. In nucleotides, the CDR3 is TGCGCCAGCAGCTTGAACAGGGCCACTAATGAAAAACTGTTTTTT. Translated, it gives CASSLNRATNEKLFF.

This chain joins TRBV6-5 and TRBJ1-3; 11 nucleotides match TRBD1. Trimming at V came to 6 bases and at J to 5 bases, leaving 6 bases not matched to a gene. The CDR3 has 15 residues. Germline V lookup: CDR1 MNHEY, CDR2 SVGAGI. Written as DNA, the CDR3 is TGTGCCAGCAGACTCGGACAGGGGGCCCGAAACACCATATATTTT. Amino acids: CASRLGQGARNTIYF.

This clone was seen a single time. The V call is TRBV29-1, the J call TRBJ2-5; 7 bases align to TRBD1. Germline V lookup: CDR1 SQVTM, CDR2 ANQGSEA. Trimming at V came to 2 bases and at J to 2 bases, leaving 8 bases not matched to a gene. The CDR3 covers 15 residues. The DNA for the CDR3 is TGCAGCGTTGAACCCACTGGACAGGTACAAGAGACCCAGTACTTC. Its protein is CSVEPTGQVQETQYF.

The rearrangement links TRBV28 to TRBJ1-4, with D possibly TRBD1 on 5 matching bases. CDR3 size: 14 residues. The germline V gene has CDR1 MDHEN and CDR2 SYDVKM. V was cut by 4 bases and J by 3 bases, with 9 bases left in between. The CDR3 region has the DNA TGTGCCAGCAGTTCCCCAGGGCCTAATGAAAAACTGTTTTTT. It encodes CASSSPGPNEKLFF.

The chain links TRBV27 to TRBJ1-2; D gene unclear. The CDR3 loop spans 15 amino acids. Trimming removed 2 bases at V and 0 bases at J, with 10 bases between. Germline CDR1 reads MNHEY; CDR2 reads SMNVEV (reference sequence). As DNA, the CDR3 is TGTGCCAGCAGTTTAGACCGGGAAGCTAACTATGGCTACACCTTC. It encodes CASSLDREANYGYTF.

The chain couples TRBV3-1 (or the pseudogene TRBV3-2) to TRBJ1-3; maybe TRBD1 (6 bases). CDR1 and CDR2 from the germline V gene are LGHDT and YNNKEL (reference sequence). V lost 5 bases and J 1 base, leaving 12 bases between the germline ends. The CDR3 length is 15 residues. The CDR3 DNA sequence: TGTGCCAGCAGCAAGGGACACCTTTCTGGAAACACCATATATTTT. Translated, it gives CASSKGHLSGNTIYF.

J is TRBJ2-1 and V is TRBV5-1; TRBD2 agrees at 12 bases. V was pared by 3 bases and J by 7 bases, with 2 bases of the junction left unmatched. The length of the CDR3 is 14 residues. Germline V gives CDR1 SGHRS, CDR2 YFSETQ. Written as DNA, the CDR3 is TGCGCCAGCAGCTCTGGGACTAGCGGGAATGAGCAGTTCTTC. Protein sequence: CASSSGTSGNEQFF.

V and J are TRBV11-2 and TRBJ1-5; no clear D gene. The CDR3 extends over 15 amino acids. Looked up from germline, CDR1 is SGHAT and CDR2 is FQNNGV. Trimming pared 3 bases from V and 1 base from J, leaving 10 bases between. CDR3 coding DNA: TGTGCCAGCAGCTTGGACGGGAAGAGCAATCAGCCCCAGCATTTT. Translating it yields CASSLDGKSNQPQHF.

The chain carries TRBV3-1 (or the pseudogene TRBV3-2) and TRBJ1-2; 7 bases are shared with TRBD1. CDR1 and CDR2 (germline): LGHDT, YNNKEL (reference sequence). The CDR3 covers 15 residues. V gave up 4 bases and J gave up 4 bases; unmatched junction bases: 9. CDR3 nucleotides: TGTGCCAGCAGCCCAGGGACAGATAACGGCTATGGCTACACCTTC. Its protein product is CASSPGTDNGYGYTF.

The chain is built from TRBV7-2 and TRBJ1-2; the D gene is possibly TRBD1 (6 bases). Germline lookup yields CDR1 SGHTA and CDR2 FQGNSA. CDR3 length: 14 amino acids. Trimming took 2 bases from V and 7 from J, leaving 14 bases between them. As DNA, the CDR3 is TGTGCCAGCAGCTTAATGTCAGGGGACGGTGGCTACACCTTC. Translation gives CASSLMSGDGGYTF.

The chain joins TRBV18 to TRBJ1-1; perhaps TRBD1 as D (6 bases). Germline CDR1 KGHSH, CDR2 LQKENI. The CDR3 is 13 amino acids. V was cut by 4 bases and J by 5 bases, with 11 bases left in between. The CDR3 sequence is CASSQGEVTEAFF. The CDR3, as DNA: TGTGCCAGCTCACAGGGGGAAGTAACTGAAGCTTTCTTT.

This chain uses TRBV2 with TRBJ2-1, with 9 bases fitting TRBD2. CDR1 is SNHLY and CDR2 is FYNNEI in the germline V gene. Trimming removed 6 bases from V and 9 bases from J; junction bases left unmatched: 9. The CDR3 extends over 14 amino acids. CDR3 sequence (DNA): TGTGCCAGCAGGGTGGTAGCGGGAGAAGGTGAGCAGTTCTTC. Amino acids: CASRVVAGEGEQFF.

This clone was detected a few times. Other nucleotide sequences from this sample produce the same CDR3. This chain uses TRBV18 with TRBJ1-1; D unclear. The V end lost 3 bases, the J end lost 2 bases, and 7 bases lay between the germline ends. The CDR3 is 13 amino acids. Germline lookup yields CDR1 KGHSH and CDR2 LQKENI. The CDR3 DNA is TGTGCCAGCTCACCCACAGTTAACACTGAAGCTTTCTTT. This encodes CASSPTVNTEAFF.

The genes are TRBV9 and TRBJ1-4, with D perhaps matching TRBD1 (6 bases). Germline V gene sequence: CDR1 SGDLS, CDR2 YYNGEE. Trimming stripped 2 bases from V and 10 bases from J, with 12 bases between. This CDR3 is 13 amino acids long. The CDR3 DNA reads TGTGCCAGCAGCGTTCAACAAGGGGGAAAACTGTTTTTT. Translated: CASSVQQGGKLFF.

The chain has TRBV7-8 and TRBJ1-6, with 10 bases aligning to TRBD1. There are 15 residues in the CDR3. V gave up 5 bases and J gave up 7 bases; unmatched junction bases: 5. The germline V gene has CDR1 SGHVS and CDR2 FQNEAQ. CDR3: CASSLLGQGNSPLHF. CDR3 DNA: TGTGCCAGCAGCCTTCTGGGACAGGGGAATTCACCCCTCCACTTT.

This rearrangement joins TRBV7-3 to TRBJ1-2, with D maybe TRBD1 (6 bases). V dropped 6 bases and J dropped 3 bases, with 11 bases sitting between them. Germline CDR1 SGHTA, CDR2 FQGTGA. This CDR3 region has 13 residues. CDR3 nucleotide sequence: TGTGCCAGCAGTTTTTCAGGGGACTATGGCTACACCTTC. Its translation: CASSFSGDYGYTF.

V usage is TRBV18 and J usage is TRBJ2-7; 10 nucleotides match TRBD2. Germline lookup yields CDR1 KGHSH and CDR2 LQKENI. The CDR3 runs to 16 residues. J lost 3 bases, V lost 1 base, and 6 bases had no gene match. In DNA form, the CDR3 reads TGTGCCAGCTCACCACTAGCGGGGGGCGGGTACTACGAGCAGTACTTC. Translated, it gives CASSPLAGGGYYEQYF.

This chain connects TRBV5-6 to TRBJ2-4, with a weak D call TRBD1 (6 bases). The germline V gene encodes CDR1 SGHDT and CDR2 YYEEEE. The CDR3 covers 17 residues. V gave up 2 bases and J gave up 1 base, with 16 bases separating them. CDR3 residues: CASSFTGIGTAKNIQYF. The CDR3 DNA reads as TGTGCCAGCAGCTTTACAGGGATAGGGACGGCCAAAAACATTCAGTACTTC.

V usage is TRBV5-4 and J usage is TRBJ1-2; 8 bases align to TRBD1. V trimming: 4 bases; J trimming: 4 bases; junction bases outside the gene matches: 9. Germline V lookup: CDR1 SGHNT, CDR2 YYREEE (reference sequence). CDR3 length equals 15 residues. The CDR3 DNA sequence: TGTGCCAGCAGCCGATCGGACAGGGACGGCTATGGCTACACCTTC. Translation: CASSRSDRDGYGYTF.

The chain combines TRBV11-2 with TRBJ2-3; 11 bases match TRBD2. V was pared by 5 bases and J by 1 base, with 8 bases of the junction left unmatched. The CDR3 contains 17 residues. Germline CDR1 and CDR2: SGHAT and FQNNGV. The CDR3 spells CASSPNGLAGGTDTQYF. The CDR3 DNA sequence: TGTGCCAGCAGCCCCAATGGACTAGCGGGTGGCACAGATACGCAGTATTTT.

The genes are TRBV28 and TRBJ2-7, with TRBD1 matching over 11 bases. This CDR3 contains 13 residues. Germline-derived CDR1 and CDR2 are MDHEN and SYDVKM. CDR3 region: CATAGQGGEEQYF. The CDR3 bases are TGTGCTACTGCGGGACAGGGGGGTGAGGAGCAGTACTTC.

The chain uses TRBV6-2 or TRBV6-3 and TRBJ2-2; D gene uncertain. Germline V gene lookup returns CDR1 MNHEY and CDR2 SVGEGT. This CDR3 contains 13 residues. The V and J ends lost 0 bases and 4 bases respectively, with 3 bases between them. This CDR3 is CASSYSSTGELFF. CDR3 bases: TGTGCCAGCAGTTACTCGAGCACCGGGGAGCTGTTTTTT.

V usage is TRBV24-1 and J usage is TRBJ1-5; the D is unclear. Germline-derived CDR1 and CDR2 are KGHDR and SFDVKD. This CDR3 region has 16 residues. V lost 4 bases and J lost 3, with 15 bases in between. The DNA of the CDR3 is TGTGCCACCAGTGACAGGAAGGCAGGCTTCAATCAGCCCCAGCATTTT. Translating gives CATSDRKAGFNQPQHF.

The rearrangement joins TRBV3-1 (or the pseudogene TRBV3-2) to TRBJ1-4; 9 nucleotides agree with TRBD1. The germline CDR1 and CDR2 sequences are LGHDT and YNNKEL (reference sequence). J lost 7 bases, V lost 4 bases, and 4 bases had no gene match. The CDR3 has 14 residues. DNA of the CDR3: TGTGCCAGCAGCCTTACAGGGGGCGGTGAAAAACTGTTTTTT. Translated: CASSLTGGGEKLFF.

V usage is TRBV7-3 and J usage is TRBJ1-1; D unclear. V was clipped by 2 bases and J by 2 bases, with 18 bases between them. The CDR3 totals 17 residues. CDR1 is SGHTA, CDR2 FQGTGA, per germline. CDR3 DNA sequence: TGTGCCAGCAGCTTATCGGCGGGATACCCCGGAAACACTGAAGCTTTCTTT. Encoded protein: CASSLSAGYPGNTEAFF.

The V call is TRBV5-6, the J call TRBJ2-2, with a possible D match to TRBD1 (6 bases). The CDR3 sequence is 14 residues long. Germline V gene data show CDR1 as SGHDT and CDR2 as YYEEEE. The V and J ends lost 4 bases and 6 bases respectively, with 13 bases between them. The CDR3 DNA sequence: TGTGCCAGCAGCGGACCAGGGGTGGCCGGGGAGCTGTTTTTT. Translation gives CASSGPGVAGELFF. Together with reference TRBV5-6 and TRBJ2-2, the CDR3 gives the full variable domain: DAGVTQSPTHLIKTRGQQVTLRCSPKSGHDTVSWYQQALGQGPQFIFQYYEEEERQRGNFPDRFSGHQFPNYSSELNVNALLLGDSALYLCASSGPGVAGELFFGEGSRLTVL.

The chain combines TRBV12-3 or TRBV12-4 with TRBJ1-1; 8 nucleotides line up with TRBD1. This CDR3 region has 13 residues. Trimming cost V 5 bases and J 5 bases; bases outside gene matches: 4. In nucleotides, the CDR3 is TGTGCCAGCAGTGTAACAGGGGGAACTGAAGCTTTCTTT. Translation gives CASSVTGGTEAFF.

CDR3 in amino acids: CSVERVGGGPTDTQYF. The DNA of the CDR3 is TGCAGCGTTGAACGCGTTGGCGGGGGGCCCACAGATACGCAGTATTTT. The V call is TRBV29-1, the J call TRBJ2-3; 8 nucleotides line up with TRBD2. CDR1 and CDR2 from the germline V gene are SQVTM and ANQGSEA. The V gene end was trimmed by 2 bases and the J gene end by 2 bases; junction bases not matched to a gene: 9. This CDR3 is 16 amino acids long.

The rearrangement joins TRBV20-1 to TRBJ2-7; 10 nucleotides agree with TRBD2. The ends lost 3 bases at V and 6 bases at J; junction bases unmatched: 11. Germline values: CDR1 DFQATT, CDR2 SNEGSKA (reference sequence). The CDR3 contains 15 residues. The DNA for the CDR3 is TGCAGTGCTAGTGTAACTAGCGGGACAGCATCCGAGCAGTACTTC. It is translated as CSASVTSGTASEQYF.

The chain carries TRBV13 and TRBJ2-5, with TRBD1 identical over 9 bases. Per the germline V gene, CDR1 is PRHDT and CDR2 is FYEKMQ (reference sequence). CDR3 size: 14 residues. The trim removed 5 bases at V and 4 bases at J, leaving 5 bases unmatched. In DNA, the CDR3 is TGTGCCAGCAGCGGATACAGGGGGCGAGAGACCCAGTACTTC. Its translation: CASSGYRGRETQYF.

The chain uses TRBV18 and TRBJ1-2, with D perhaps matching TRBD1 (5 bases). Germline V gene data show CDR1 as KGHSH and CDR2 as LQKENI. The ends were cut back, 2 bases at V and 1 base at J, with 8 bases in the middle. CDR3 length: 14 residues. CDR3 nucleotides: TGTGCCAGCTCACCAGAGGGACTTAACTATGGCTACACCTTC. Amino acid sequence: CASSPEGLNYGYTF.

This chain links TRBV6-6 with TRBJ1-2; the D gene is possibly TRBD1 (5 bases). Germline CDR1 and CDR2: MNHNY and SVGAGI (reference sequence). This CDR3 comprises 13 residues. The V end lost 5 bases, the J end lost 8 bases, and 15 bases lay between the germline ends. CDR3 protein: CASSPFTEGGYTF. CDR3 bases: TGTGCCAGCAGTCCTTTTACGGAGGGGGGCTACACCTTC.